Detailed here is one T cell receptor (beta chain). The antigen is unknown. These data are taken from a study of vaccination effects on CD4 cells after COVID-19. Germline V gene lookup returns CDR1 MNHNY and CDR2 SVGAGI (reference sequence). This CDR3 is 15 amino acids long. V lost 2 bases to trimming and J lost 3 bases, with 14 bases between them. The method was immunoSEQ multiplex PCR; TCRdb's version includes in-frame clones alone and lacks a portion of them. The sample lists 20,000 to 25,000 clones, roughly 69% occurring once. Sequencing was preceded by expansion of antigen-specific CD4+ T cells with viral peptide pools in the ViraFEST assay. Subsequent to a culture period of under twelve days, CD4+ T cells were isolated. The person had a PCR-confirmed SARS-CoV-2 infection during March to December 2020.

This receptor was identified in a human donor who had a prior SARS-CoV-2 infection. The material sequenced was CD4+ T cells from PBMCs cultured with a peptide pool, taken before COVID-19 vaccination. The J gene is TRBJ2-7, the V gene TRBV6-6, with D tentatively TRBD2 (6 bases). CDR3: CASSYGGTDNYEQYF. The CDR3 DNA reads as TGTGCCAGCAGTTACGGGGGGACGGACAACTACGAGCAGTACTTC.